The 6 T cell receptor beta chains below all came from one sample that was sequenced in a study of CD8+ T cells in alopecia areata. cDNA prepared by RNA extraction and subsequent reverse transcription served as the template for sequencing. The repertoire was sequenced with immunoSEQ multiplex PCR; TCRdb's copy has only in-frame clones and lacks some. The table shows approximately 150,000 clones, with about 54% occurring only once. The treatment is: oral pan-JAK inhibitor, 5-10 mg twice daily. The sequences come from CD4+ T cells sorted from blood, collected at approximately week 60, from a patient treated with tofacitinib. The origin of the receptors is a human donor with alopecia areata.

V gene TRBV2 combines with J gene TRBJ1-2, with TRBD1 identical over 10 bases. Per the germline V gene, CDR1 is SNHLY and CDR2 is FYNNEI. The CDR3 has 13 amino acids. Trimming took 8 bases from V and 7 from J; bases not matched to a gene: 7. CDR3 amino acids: CASRGDRGGGYTF. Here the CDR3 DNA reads TGTGCCAGCCGGGGGGACAGGGGAGGTGGCTACACCTTC.

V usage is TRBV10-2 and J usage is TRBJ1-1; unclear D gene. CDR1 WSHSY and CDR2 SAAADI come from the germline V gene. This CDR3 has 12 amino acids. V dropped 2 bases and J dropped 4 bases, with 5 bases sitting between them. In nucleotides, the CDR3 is TGCGCCAGCAGTGAGAGGGCCACTGAAGCTTTCTTT. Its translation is CASSERATEAFF.

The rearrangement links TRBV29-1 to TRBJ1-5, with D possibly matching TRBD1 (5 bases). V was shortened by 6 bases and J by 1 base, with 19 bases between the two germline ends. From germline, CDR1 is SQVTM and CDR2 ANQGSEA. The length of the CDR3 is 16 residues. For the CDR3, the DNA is TGCAGCGTCGGTGGTAGCCCAGGGAAAAGCAATCAGCCCCAGCATTTT. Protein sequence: CSVGGSPGKSNQPQHF.

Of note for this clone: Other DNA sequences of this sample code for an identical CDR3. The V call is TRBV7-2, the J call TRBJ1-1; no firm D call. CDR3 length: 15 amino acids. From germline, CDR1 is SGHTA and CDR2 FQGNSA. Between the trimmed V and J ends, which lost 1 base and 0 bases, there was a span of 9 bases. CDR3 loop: CASSLDPGMNTEAFF. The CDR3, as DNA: TGTGCCAGCAGCTTAGACCCGGGGATGAACACTGAAGCTTTCTTT.

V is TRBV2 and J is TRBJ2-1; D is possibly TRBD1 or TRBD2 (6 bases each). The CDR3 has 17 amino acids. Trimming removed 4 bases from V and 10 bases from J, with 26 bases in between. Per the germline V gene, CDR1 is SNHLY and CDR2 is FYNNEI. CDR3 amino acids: CASSARSWDTDYREQFF. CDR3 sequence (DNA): TGTGCCAGCAGTGCCAGGAGCTGGGACACGGACTACAGAGAGCAGTTCTTC. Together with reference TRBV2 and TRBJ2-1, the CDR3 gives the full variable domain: EPEVTQTPSHQVTQMGQEVILRCVPISNHLYFYWYRQILGQKVEFLVSFYNNEISEKSEIFDDQFSVERPDGSNFTLKIRSTKLEDSAMYFCASSARSWDTDYREQFFGPGTRLTVL.

The CDR3 here is CASSVDQEFSGNTIYF. In nucleotides, the CDR3 is TGTGCCAGCAGCGTAGACCAGGAGTTCTCTGGAAACACCATATATTTT. The chain recombines TRBV9 with TRBJ1-3; D ambiguous. The CDR3 is 16 residues long. Trimming cost V 0 bases and J 0 bases, with 10 bases left between them. Germline CDR1 is SGDLS and CDR2 is YYNGEE.